The next 21 T cell receptor beta chains were all read from a single sample in a study of cytomegalovirus exposure and HLA in healthy donors. This table comes from immunoSEQ multiplex PCR, and its TCRdb copy is limited to in-frame clones, with some not included. The table lists more than 150,000 clones, about 80% of them singletons, with 6% to 9% in the top ten. Sequenced material: PBMCs. The source of these receptors is a man aged 18 to 30 in good health and CMV-seropositive.

The gene calls are TRBV19 and TRBJ2-2; D uncertain. V was cut by 5 bases and J by 10 bases, with 11 bases left in between. The CDR3 spans 12 residues. Germline lookup yields CDR1 LNHDA and CDR2 SQIVND (reference sequence). CDR3 protein: CASSGLVEELFF. The CDR3 DNA is TGTGCCAGTAGTGGTTTAGTCGAGGAGCTGTTTTTT.

CDR3: CAWSAGTGYHEQFF. The CDR3 DNA reads TGTGCCTGGAGTGCCGGGACAGGGTATCATGAGCAGTTCTTC. The chain is built from TRBV30 and TRBJ2-1, with TRBD1 identical over 9 bases. From germline, CDR1 is GTSNPN and CDR2 SVGIG (reference sequence). The CDR3 loop spans 14 amino acids. V was clipped by 1 base and J by 8 bases; unmatched bases: 6.

The J gene is TRBJ2-5, the V gene TRBV5-6, with a tentative D call TRBD1 (6 bases). This CDR3 is 15 amino acids long. V lost 1 base and J 2 bases, leaving 12 bases between the germline ends. Germline-derived CDR1 and CDR2 are SGHDT and YYEEEE. For the CDR3, the DNA is TGTGCCAGCAGCTTGTTTGGGACAATACAAGAGACCCAGTACTTC. It translates to CASSLFGTIQETQYF.

This clone was observed a single time. This rearrangement joins TRBV7-9 to TRBJ1-2; tentative D call: TRBD1 (6 bases). The CDR3 runs to 14 residues. Germline loops: CDR1 SEHNR, CDR2 FQNEAQ (reference sequence). V lost 5 bases and J 10 bases, leaving 20 bases between the germline ends. CDR3: CASSVPGGGGVYTF. CDR3 bases: TGTGCCAGCAGCGTGCCGGGAGGGGGGGGAGTCTACACCTTC.

The chain employs TRBV5-1 and TRBJ2-1, with 9 nucleotides matching TRBD2. The trim removed 7 bases at V and 1 base at J, leaving 9 bases unmatched. The CDR3 runs 16 residues. Germline V lookup: CDR1 SGHRS, CDR2 YFSETQ. Here the CDR3 DNA reads TGCGCCAGCTGTATTAGCGGGAGCTTGTCCTACAATGAGCAGTTCTTC. Protein product: CASCISGSLSYNEQFF.

This chain connects TRBV2 to TRBJ1-1, with unresolved D. CDR1 is SNHLY, CDR2 FYNNEI, per germline. The CDR3 loop spans 13 amino acids. With 5 bases removed from V and 0 bases from J, the gap between germline ends came to 7 bases. The CDR3 coding sequence is TGTGCCAGCAGTCGTTTTATGAACACTGAAGCTTTCTTT. Encoded protein: CASSRFMNTEAFF. Variable domain in full (rest from reference TRBV2 and TRBJ1-1): EPEVTQTPSHQVTQMGQEVILRCVPISNHLYFYWYRQILGQKVEFLVSFYNNEISEKSEIFDDQFSVERPDGSNFTLKIRSTKLEDSAMYFCASSRFMNTEAFFGQGTRLTVV.

The chain carries TRBV28 and TRBJ2-1; D perhaps matches TRBD2 (5 bases). The CDR3 sequence is 16 residues long. Trimming removed 5 bases from V and 5 bases from J, with 19 bases in between. The germline V gene encodes CDR1 MDHEN and CDR2 SYDVKM. This CDR3 reads CASSPLRAARHNEQFF. The CDR3 nucleotides read TGTGCCAGCAGTCCCCTGAGAGCGGCAAGGCACAATGAGCAGTTCTTC.

V is TRBV28 and J is TRBJ2-2; TRBD2 aligns across 8 bases. Germline values: CDR1 MDHEN, CDR2 SYDVKM. Trimming cost V 5 bases and J 7 bases; bases outside gene matches: 6. The CDR3 length is 14 residues. The CDR3 DNA reads as TGTGCCAGCAGTCCCGCTCGGGAGGGCGGGGAGCTGTTTTTT. Its translation is CASSPAREGGELFF. Drawing the rest from reference TRBV28 and TRBJ2-2, the complete variable domain is DVKVTQSSRYLVKRTGEKVFLECVQDMDHENMFWYRQDPGLGLRLIYFSYDVKMKEKGDIPEGYSVSREKKERFSLILESASTNQTSMYLCASSPAREGGELFFGEGSRLTVL.

The genes are TRBV5-6 and TRBJ2-1, with D tentatively TRBD1 (7 bases). This CDR3 has 13 amino acids. In germline, CDR1 is SGHDT, CDR2 YYEEEE. V was pared by 5 bases and J by 10 bases, with 16 bases between. The CDR3 spells CASSITTGREQFF. The CDR3 bases are TGTGCCAGCAGTATCACGACAGGGAGGGAGCAGTTCTTC.

This chain links TRBV6-5 with TRBJ2-7, with D maybe TRBD2 (5 bases). V was cut by 2 bases and J by 0 bases, with 11 bases left in between. CDR1 and CDR2 (germline): MNHEY, SVGAGI. This CDR3 contains 15 residues. CDR3 bases: TGTGCCAGCAGTTACGACGCCCGGGACTCCTACGAGCAGTACTTC. Encoded protein: CASSYDARDSYEQYF.

The CDR3 bases are TGTGCCAGCAGCTTAGGTGTGTCAGGGGGCGTTATGTACAATGAGCAGTTCTTC. Protein sequence: CASSLGVSGGVMYNEQFF. This rearrangement joins TRBV7-6 to TRBJ2-1; 8 bases match TRBD1. The J segment lost 4 bases and the V segment lost 1 base, leaving 12 bases of the junction unmatched. There are 18 residues in the CDR3. Germline V lookup: CDR1 SGHVS, CDR2 FNYEAQ.

The V gene is TRBV11-3, the J gene TRBJ2-1; TRBD1 matches 10 bases. The V and J ends lost 5 bases and 3 bases, in that order; junction bases with no gene match: 4. The CDR3 loop spans 15 amino acids. CDR1 and CDR2 (germline): SGHNT, YENEEA. This chain's CDR3 is CASSQRTGGYNEQFF. CDR3 DNA: TGTGCCAGCAGCCAGAGGACAGGGGGCTACAATGAGCAGTTCTTC.

The chain recombines TRBV18 with TRBJ1-4; a weak D match, TRBD1 (5 bases). The CDR3 runs 14 residues. V was trimmed by 4 bases and J by 8 bases, leaving 14 bases between them. In germline, CDR1 is KGHSH, CDR2 LQKENI. CDR3 in DNA: TGTGCCAGCTCACTGGGCAGGGCGGGAGAAAAACTGTTTTTT. Protein: CASSLGRAGEKLFF.

This chain joins TRBV21-1 and TRBJ2-3; the listed D gene, TRBD2, was not tested against the DNA. TRBV21-1 is classified as a pseudogene. The CDR3 consists of 18 residues. For the CDR3, the DNA is TGTGCCAGCAGCAAAGGTCCGCCTCTAGCGGGAGGTTCAGATACGCAGTATTTT. As protein: CASSKGPPLAGGSDTQYF.

This clone turned up a few times. The gene calls are TRBV5-1 and TRBJ2-1, with D possibly being TRBD2 (8 bases). Germline V gives CDR1 SGHRS, CDR2 YFSETQ. The CDR3 extends over 17 amino acids. Trimming stripped 4 bases from V and 9 bases from J, with 26 bases between. The CDR3 loop is CASSPRTSRGSRGEQFF. In DNA, the CDR3 is TGCGCCAGCAGCCCCCGGACTAGCAGGGGGTCCCGCGGTGAGCAGTTCTTC. The entire variable domain, with the rest obtained from reference TRBV5-1 and TRBJ2-1, is as follows: KAGVTQTPRYLIKTRGQQVTLSCSPISGHRSVSWYQQTPGQGLQFLFEYFSETQRNKGNFPGRFSGRQFSNSRSEMNVSTLELGDSALYLCASSPRTSRGSRGEQFFGPGTRLTVL.

The J gene is TRBJ2-5, the V gene TRBV7-8; D unresolved. Germline CDR1 and CDR2: SGHVS and FQNEAQ. The length of the CDR3 is 13 residues. Trimming removed 3 bases at V and 13 bases at J, with 18 bases between. The CDR3 nucleotides read TGTGCCAGCAGCTTTGCTCCCGTGGCTGGGCCGTACTTC. Amino acids: CASSFAPVAGPYF.

V gene TRBV27 combines with J gene TRBJ1-5; tentatively, D is TRBD1 (5 bases). Germline-derived CDR1 and CDR2 are MNHEY and SMNVEV (reference sequence). V lost 0 bases and J lost 2, with 11 bases in between. The CDR3 contains 16 residues. DNA of the CDR3: TGTGCCAGCAGTTTATCTAAAGGGGCGGGCAATCAGCCCCAGCATTTT. As protein: CASSLSKGAGNQPQHF.

The CDR3 loop is CARSLFAGGPLTSYEQYF. The CDR3 nucleotides read TGTGCCAGAAGCTTGTTTGCGGGAGGCCCCCTTACCTCCTACGAGCAGTACTTC. This sequence joins TRBV5-3 and TRBJ2-7; 8 bases agree with TRBD2. TRBV5-3 has ORF status, its function being uncertain. Trimming took 1 base from V and 0 from J; bases not matched to a gene: 12. This CDR3 contains 18 residues.

The rearrangement joins TRBV27 to TRBJ2-1, with D maybe TRBD2 (7 bases). The V and J ends lost 4 bases and 3 bases respectively, with 10 bases between them. This CDR3 contains 14 residues. From germline, CDR1 is MNHEY and CDR2 SMNVEV (reference sequence). In DNA form, the CDR3 reads TGTGCCAGCAGTTGGGGGGGCCTCTACAATGAGCAGTTCTTC. Translated, it gives CASSWGGLYNEQFF.

The gene calls are TRBV19 and TRBJ2-7, with D hard to call. The CDR3 contains 15 residues. Germline CDR1 reads LNHDA; CDR2 reads SQIVND (reference sequence). Between the trimmed V and J ends, which lost 2 bases and 0 bases, there was a span of 11 bases. The CDR3 bases are TGTGCCAGTAGTATAAGTTGGTCGAGCTCCTACGAGCAGTACTTC. Its translation: CASSISWSSSYEQYF.

V usage is TRBV6-5 and J usage is TRBJ2-7, with D possibly matching TRBD2 (6 bases). The germline gives CDR1 MNHEY, CDR2 SVGAGI. There are 15 residues in the CDR3. Trimming took 7 bases from V and 0 from J, leaving 16 bases between them. CDR3 amino acids: CASISGEAGSYEQYF. The DNA for the CDR3 is TGTGCCAGCATCTCGGGTGAAGCGGGCTCCTACGAGCAGTACTTC.